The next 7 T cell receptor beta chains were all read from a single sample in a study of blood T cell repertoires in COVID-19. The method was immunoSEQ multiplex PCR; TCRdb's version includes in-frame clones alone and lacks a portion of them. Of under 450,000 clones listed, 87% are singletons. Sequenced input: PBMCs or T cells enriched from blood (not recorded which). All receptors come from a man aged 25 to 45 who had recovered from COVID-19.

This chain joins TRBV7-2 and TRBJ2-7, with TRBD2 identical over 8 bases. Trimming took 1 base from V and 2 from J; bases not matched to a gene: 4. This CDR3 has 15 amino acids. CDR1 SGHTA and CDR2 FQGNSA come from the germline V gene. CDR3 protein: CASSLEASGPYEQYF. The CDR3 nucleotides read TGTGCCAGCAGCTTAGAGGCTAGCGGGCCCTACGAGCAGTACTTC.

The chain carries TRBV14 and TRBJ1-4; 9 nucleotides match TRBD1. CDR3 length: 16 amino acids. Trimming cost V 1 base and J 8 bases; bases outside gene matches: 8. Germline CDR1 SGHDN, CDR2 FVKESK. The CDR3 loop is CASSQAWTGVGEKLFF. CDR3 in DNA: TGTGCCAGCAGCCAAGCTTGGACAGGGGTTGGAGAAAAACTGTTTTTT. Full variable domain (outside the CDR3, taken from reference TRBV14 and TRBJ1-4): EAGVTQFPSHSVIEKGQTVTLRCDPISGHDNLYWYRRVMGKEIKFLLHFVKESKQDESGMPNNRFLAERTGGTYSTLKVQPAELEDSGVYFCASSQAWTGVGEKLFFGSGTQLSVL.

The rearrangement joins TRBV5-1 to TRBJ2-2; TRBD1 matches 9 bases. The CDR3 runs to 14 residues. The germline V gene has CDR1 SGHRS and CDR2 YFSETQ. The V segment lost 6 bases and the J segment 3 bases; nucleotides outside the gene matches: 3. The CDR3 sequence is CASTRTGDTGELFF. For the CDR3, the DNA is TGCGCCAGCACCAGGACAGGGGACACCGGGGAGCTGTTTTTT.

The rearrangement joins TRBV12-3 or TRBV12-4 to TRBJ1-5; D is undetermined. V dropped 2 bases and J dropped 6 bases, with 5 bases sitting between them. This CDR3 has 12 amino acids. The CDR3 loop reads CASSLNGQPQHF. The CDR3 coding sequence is TGTGCCAGCAGTTTAAACGGTCAGCCCCAGCATTTT.

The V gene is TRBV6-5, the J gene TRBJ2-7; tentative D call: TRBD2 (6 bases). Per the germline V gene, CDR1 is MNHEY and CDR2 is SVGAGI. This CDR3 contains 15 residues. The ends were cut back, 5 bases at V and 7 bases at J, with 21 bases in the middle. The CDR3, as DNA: TGTGCCAGCAGTCCTAATCCCCGGTCAGGAGGGGAGCAGTACTTC. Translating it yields CASSPNPRSGGEQYF.

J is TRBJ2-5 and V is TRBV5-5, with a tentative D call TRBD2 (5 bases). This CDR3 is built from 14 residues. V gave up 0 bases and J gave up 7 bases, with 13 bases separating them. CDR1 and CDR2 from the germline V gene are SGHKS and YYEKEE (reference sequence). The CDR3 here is CASSLGGPEGTQYF. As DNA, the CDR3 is TGTGCCAGCAGCTTGGGTGGGCCCGAGGGGACCCAGTACTTC.

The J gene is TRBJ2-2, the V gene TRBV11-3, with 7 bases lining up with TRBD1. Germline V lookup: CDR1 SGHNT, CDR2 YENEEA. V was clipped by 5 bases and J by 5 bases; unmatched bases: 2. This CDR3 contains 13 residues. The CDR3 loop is CASSHRGTGELFF. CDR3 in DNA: TGTGCCAGCAGCCACAGGGGAACCGGGGAGCTGTTTTTT.